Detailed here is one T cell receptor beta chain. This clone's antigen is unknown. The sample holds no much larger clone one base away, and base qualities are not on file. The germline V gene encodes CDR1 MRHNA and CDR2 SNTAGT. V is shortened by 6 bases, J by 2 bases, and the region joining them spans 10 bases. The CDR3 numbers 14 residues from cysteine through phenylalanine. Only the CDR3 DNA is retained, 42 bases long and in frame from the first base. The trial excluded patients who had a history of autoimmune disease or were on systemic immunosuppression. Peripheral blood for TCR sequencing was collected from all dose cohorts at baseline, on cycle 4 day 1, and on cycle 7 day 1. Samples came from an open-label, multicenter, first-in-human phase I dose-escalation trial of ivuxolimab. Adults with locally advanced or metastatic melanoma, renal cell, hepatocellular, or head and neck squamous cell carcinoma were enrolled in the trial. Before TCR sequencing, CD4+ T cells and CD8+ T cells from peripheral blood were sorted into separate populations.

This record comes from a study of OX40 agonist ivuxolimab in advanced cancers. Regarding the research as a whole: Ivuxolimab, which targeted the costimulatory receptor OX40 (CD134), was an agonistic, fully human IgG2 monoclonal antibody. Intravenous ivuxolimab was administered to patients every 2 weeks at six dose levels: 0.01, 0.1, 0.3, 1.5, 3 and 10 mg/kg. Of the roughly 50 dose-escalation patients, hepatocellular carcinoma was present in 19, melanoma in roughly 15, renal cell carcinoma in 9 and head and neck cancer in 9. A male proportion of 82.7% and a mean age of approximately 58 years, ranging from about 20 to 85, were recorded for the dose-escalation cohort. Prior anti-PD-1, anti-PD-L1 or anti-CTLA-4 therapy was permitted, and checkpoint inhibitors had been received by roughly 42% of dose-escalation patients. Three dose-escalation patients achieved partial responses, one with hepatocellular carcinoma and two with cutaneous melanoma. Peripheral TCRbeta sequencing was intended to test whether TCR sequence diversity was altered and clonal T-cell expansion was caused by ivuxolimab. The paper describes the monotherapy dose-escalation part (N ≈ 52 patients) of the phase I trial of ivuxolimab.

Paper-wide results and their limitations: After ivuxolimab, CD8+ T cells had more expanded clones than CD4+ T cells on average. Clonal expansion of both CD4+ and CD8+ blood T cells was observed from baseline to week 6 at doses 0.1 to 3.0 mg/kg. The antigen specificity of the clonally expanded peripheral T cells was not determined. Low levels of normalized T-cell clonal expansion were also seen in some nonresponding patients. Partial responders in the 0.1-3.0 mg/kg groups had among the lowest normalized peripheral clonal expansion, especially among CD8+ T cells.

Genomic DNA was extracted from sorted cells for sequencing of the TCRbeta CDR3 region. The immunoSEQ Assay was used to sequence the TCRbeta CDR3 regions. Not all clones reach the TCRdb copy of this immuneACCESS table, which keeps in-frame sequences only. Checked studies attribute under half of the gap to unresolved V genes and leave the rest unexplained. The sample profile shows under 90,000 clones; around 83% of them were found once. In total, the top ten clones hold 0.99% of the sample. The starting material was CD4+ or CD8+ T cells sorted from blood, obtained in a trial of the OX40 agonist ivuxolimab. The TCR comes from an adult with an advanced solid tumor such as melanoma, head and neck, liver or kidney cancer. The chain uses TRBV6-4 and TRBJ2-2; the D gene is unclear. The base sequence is TGTGCCAGCAGCGAGGCGGTTAACACCGGGGAGCTGTTTTTT. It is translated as CASSEAVNTGELFF.